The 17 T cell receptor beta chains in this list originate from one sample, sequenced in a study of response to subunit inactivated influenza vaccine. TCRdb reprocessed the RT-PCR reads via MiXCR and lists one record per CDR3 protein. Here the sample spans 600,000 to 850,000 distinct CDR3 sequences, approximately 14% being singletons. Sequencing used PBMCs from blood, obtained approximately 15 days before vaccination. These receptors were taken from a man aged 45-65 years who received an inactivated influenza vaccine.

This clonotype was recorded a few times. The CDR3 nucleotides are TGCGCCAGCAGCCAATCCCCGGGACTAGCGGCACCGAGCTCCTACAATGAGCAGTTCTTC. Translated: CASSQSPGLAAPSSYNEQFF. V and J are TRBV4-3 and TRBJ2-1; 11 nucleotides agree with TRBD2. V lost 2 bases and J lost 0; bases outside the gene matches: 12. Germline assignment: CDR1 LGHNA and CDR2 YSLEER. This CDR3 contains 20 residues.

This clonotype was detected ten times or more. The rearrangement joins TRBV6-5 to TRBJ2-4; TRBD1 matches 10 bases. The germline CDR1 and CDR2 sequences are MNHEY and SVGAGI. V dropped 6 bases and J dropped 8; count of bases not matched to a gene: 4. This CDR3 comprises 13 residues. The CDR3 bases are TGTGCCAGCAGCTTGGGACAGGGGTACATTCAGTACTTC. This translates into CASSLGQGYIQYF.

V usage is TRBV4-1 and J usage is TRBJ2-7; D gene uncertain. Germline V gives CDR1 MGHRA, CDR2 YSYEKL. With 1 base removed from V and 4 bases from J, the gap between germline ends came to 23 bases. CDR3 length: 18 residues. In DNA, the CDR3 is TGCGCCAGCAGCCAAGCGCACCTTAGGATTGGCCGTTGGTACGAGCAGTACTTC. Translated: CASSQAHLRIGRWYEQYF.

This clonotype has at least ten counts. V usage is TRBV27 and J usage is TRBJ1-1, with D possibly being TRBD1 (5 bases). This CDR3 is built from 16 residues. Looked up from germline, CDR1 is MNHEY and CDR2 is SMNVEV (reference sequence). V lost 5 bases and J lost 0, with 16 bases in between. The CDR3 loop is CASSQGLSDLNTEAFF. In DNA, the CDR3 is TGTGCCAGCAGTCAGGGACTATCCGATCTGAACACTGAAGCTTTCTTT.

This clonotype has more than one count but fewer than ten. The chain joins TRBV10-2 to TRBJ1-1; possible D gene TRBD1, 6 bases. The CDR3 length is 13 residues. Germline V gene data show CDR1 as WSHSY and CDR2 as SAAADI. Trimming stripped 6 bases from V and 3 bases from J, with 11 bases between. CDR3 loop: CASRGARDTEAFF. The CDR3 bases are TGCGCCAGCAGGGGGGCGCGGGACACTGAAGCTTTCTTT.

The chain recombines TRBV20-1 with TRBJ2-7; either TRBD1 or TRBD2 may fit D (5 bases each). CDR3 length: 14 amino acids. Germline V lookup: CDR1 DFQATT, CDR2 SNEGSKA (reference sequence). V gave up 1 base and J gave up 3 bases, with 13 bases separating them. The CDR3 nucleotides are TGCAGTGCTAGAGTAAGAGGGCAGGGCTACGAGCAGTACTTC. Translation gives CSARVRGQGYEQYF.

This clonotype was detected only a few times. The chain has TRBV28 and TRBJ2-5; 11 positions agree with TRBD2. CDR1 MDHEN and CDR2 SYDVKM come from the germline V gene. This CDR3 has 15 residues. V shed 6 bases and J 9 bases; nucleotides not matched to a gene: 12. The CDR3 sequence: CASSDSGRADLAQYF. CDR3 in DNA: TGTGCCAGCAGCGATAGCGGGAGGGCGGACTTGGCCCAGTACTTC.

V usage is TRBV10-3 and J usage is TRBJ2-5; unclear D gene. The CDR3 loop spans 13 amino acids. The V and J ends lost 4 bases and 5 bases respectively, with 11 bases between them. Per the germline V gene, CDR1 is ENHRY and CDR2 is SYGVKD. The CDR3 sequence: CAISGAGWETQYF. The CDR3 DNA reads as TGTGCCATCAGTGGAGCTGGGTGGGAGACCCAGTACTTC.

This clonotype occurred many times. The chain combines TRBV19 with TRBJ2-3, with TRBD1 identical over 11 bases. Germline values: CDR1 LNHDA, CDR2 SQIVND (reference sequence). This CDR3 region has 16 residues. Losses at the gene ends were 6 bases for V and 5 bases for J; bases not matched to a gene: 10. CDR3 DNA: TGTGCCAGTAGGCGGGACAGGGGGATTGGCAGAGATACGCAGTATTTT. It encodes CASRRDRGIGRDTQYF.

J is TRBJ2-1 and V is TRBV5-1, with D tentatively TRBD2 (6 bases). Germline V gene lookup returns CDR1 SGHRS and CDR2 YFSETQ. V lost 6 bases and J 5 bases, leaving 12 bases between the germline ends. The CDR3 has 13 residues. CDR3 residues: CASKGDFDNEQFF. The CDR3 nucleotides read TGCGCCAGCAAAGGGGACTTTGACAATGAGCAGTTCTTC.

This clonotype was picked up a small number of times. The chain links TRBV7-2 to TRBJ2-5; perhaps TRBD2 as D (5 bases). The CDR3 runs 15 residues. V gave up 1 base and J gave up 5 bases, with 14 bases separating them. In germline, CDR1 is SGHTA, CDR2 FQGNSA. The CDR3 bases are TGTGCCAGCAGCTTAGAAGCCTACCCGGGGGAGACCCAGTACTTC. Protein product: CASSLEAYPGETQYF.

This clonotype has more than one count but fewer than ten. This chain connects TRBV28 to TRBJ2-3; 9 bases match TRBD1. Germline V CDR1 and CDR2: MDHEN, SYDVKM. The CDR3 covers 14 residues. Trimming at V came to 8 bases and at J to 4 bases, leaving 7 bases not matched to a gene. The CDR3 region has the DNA TGTGCCAGCTCCGGGGACAGGGTTCCAGATACGCAGTATTTT. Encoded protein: CASSGDRVPDTQYF.

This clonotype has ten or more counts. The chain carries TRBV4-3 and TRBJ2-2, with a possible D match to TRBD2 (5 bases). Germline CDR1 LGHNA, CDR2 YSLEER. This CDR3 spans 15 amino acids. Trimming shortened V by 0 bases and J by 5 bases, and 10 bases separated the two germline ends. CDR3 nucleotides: TGCGCCAGCAGCCAAGAAAGTGGAGGAACCGGGGAGCTGTTTTTT. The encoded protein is CASSQESGGTGELFF.

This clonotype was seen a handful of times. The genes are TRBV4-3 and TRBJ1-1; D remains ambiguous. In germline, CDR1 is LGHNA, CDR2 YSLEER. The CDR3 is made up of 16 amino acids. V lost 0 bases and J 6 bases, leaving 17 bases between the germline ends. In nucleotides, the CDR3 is TGCGCCAGCAGCCAAGATCTAGGGATCTCCCAGGCTGAAGCTTTCTTT. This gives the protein CASSQDLGISQAEAFF.

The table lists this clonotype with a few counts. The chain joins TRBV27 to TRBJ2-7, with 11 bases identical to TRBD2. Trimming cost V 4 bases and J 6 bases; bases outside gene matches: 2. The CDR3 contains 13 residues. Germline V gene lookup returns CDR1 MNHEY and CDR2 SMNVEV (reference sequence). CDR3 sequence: CASSSLAGGEQYF. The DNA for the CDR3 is TGTGCCAGCAGTTCTCTAGCGGGAGGCGAGCAGTACTTC.

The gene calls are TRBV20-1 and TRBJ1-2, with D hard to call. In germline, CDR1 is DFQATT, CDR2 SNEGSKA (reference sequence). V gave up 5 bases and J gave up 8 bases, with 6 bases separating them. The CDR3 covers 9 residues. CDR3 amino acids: CSAEFGYTF. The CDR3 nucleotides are TGCAGTGCTGAGTTCGGCTACACCTTC.

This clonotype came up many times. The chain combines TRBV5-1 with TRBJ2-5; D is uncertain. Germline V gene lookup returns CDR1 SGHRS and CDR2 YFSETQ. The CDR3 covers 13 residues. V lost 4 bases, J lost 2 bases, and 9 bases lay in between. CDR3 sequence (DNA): TGCGCCAGCAGCGGTAGGCAGCAAGAGACCCAGTACTTC. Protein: CASSGRQQETQYF.